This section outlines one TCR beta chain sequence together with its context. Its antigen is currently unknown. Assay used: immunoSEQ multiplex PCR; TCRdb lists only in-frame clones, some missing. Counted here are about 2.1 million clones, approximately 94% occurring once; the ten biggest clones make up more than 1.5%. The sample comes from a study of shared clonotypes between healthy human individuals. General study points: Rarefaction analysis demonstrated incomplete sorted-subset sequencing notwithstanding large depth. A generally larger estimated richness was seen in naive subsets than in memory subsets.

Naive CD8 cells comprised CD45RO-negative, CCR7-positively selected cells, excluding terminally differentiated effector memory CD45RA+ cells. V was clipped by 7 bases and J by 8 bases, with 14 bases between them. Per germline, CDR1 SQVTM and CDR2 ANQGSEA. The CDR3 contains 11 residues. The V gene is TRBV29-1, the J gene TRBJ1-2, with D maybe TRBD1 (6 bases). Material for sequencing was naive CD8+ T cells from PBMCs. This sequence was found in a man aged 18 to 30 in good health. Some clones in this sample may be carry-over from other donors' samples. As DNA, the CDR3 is TGCAGCGCTAAGGGGGGGCGAGGCTACACCTTC. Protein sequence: CSAKGGRGYTF.